One and the same sample provided the 24 T cell receptor beta chains below, sequenced in a study of control samples from healthy donors and cancer patients. TCRdb's table, derived via immunoSEQ multiplex PCR, lists solely in-frame clones and lacks some. The sample contains 46,000 or so clones, roughly 92% of which appear only once. Sequencing input: PBMCs. The receptor source for this set is a man aged 30-40 years with colorectal cancer.

The chain has TRBV7-2 and TRBJ1-2; 9 bases match TRBD1. CDR1 and CDR2 from the germline V gene are SGHTA and FQGNSA. Trimming took 4 bases from V and 3 from J; bases not matched to a gene: 9. CDR3 size: 16 residues. The CDR3 spells CASSSPNRDRDYGYTF. CDR3 coding DNA: TGTGCCAGCAGCTCACCTAACCGGGACAGGGACTATGGCTACACCTTC.

The chain carries TRBV6-2 or TRBV6-3 and TRBJ2-3, with a possible D match to TRBD2 (6 bases). Germline V gives CDR1 MNHEY, CDR2 SVGEGT. CDR3 size: 12 residues. V gave up 6 bases and J gave up 9 bases, with 13 bases separating them. The CDR3 sequence is CASSWGVWTQYF. The CDR3, as DNA: TGTGCCAGCAGCTGGGGGGTTTGGACGCAGTATTTT.

The chain couples TRBV5-1 to TRBJ1-6; perhaps TRBD1 as D (6 bases). Trimming stripped 0 bases from V and 10 bases from J, with 26 bases between. The CDR3 is 19 amino acids. CDR1 and CDR2 from the germline V gene are SGHRS and YFSETQ. The CDR3 here is CASSLGGAGGTATQSPLHF. The CDR3 DNA reads as TGCGCCAGCAGCTTGGGGGGGGCGGGGGGCACTGCTACCCAGTCACCCCTCCACTTT.

The CDR3 bases are TGTGCCAGCAGTGAACCGGGCGAGCAGTTCTTC. Residues: CASSEPGEQFF. The chain couples TRBV6-1 to TRBJ2-1; D unclear. Trimming stripped 2 bases from V and 10 bases from J, with 6 bases between. Germline CDR1 and CDR2: MNHNS and SASEGT. The CDR3 runs 11 residues.

The rearrangement joins TRBV11-2 to TRBJ2-1; 13 nucleotides line up with TRBD2. Trimming cost V 1 base and J 5 bases; bases outside gene matches: 5. The CDR3 length is 17 residues. Germline CDR1 is SGHAT and CDR2 is FQNNGV. For the CDR3, the DNA is TGTGCCAGCAGCTTAGTCTCACTAGCGGGGGGGAACAATGAGCAGTTCTTC. It yields the protein CASSLVSLAGGNNEQFF.

This clone was detected once. This chain uses TRBV10-1 with TRBJ2-5; no definite D call. The V end was cut by 1 base, the J end by 3 bases, with 6 bases between. The length of the CDR3 is 13 residues. The germline gives CDR1 WNHNN, CDR2 SYGVQD (reference sequence). Here the CDR3 reads CASSEFRKETQYF. The CDR3, as DNA: TGCGCCAGCAGTGAGTTTAGGAAAGAGACCCAGTACTTC.

Only a few counts were recorded for this clone. The gene calls are TRBV7-9 and TRBJ2-7, with D perhaps TRBD2 (7 bases). The CDR3 totals 14 residues. Looked up from germline, CDR1 is SEHNR and CDR2 is FQNEAQ (reference sequence). Trimming cost V 5 bases and J 0 bases, with 11 bases left between them. The CDR3 sequence is CASSPGGLSYEQYF. The CDR3 region has the DNA TGTGCCAGCAGCCCCGGGGGGCTCTCCTACGAGCAGTACTTC.

The chain recombines TRBV14 with TRBJ2-3, with TRBD1 matching 11 bases. The V gene end was trimmed by 8 bases and the J gene end by 5 bases; junction bases not matched to a gene: 9. Per the germline V gene, CDR1 is SGHDN and CDR2 is FVKESK. The CDR3 length is 15 residues. For the CDR3, the DNA is TGTGCCAGCTCTTACCCGGGACAGGGGGAAGATACGCAGTATTTT. Its protein product is CASSYPGQGEDTQYF.

The chain is built from TRBV4-3 and TRBJ2-2; D is perhaps TRBD1 or TRBD2 (5 bases each). The CDR3 sequence is 20 residues long. CDR1 and CDR2 from the germline V gene are LGHNA and YSLEER. The ends were cut back, 4 bases at V and 0 bases at J, with 24 bases in the middle. The CDR3 region has the DNA TGCGCCAGCAGCCCTACTGATCCGGGACGGTGGAAAACGAACACCGGGGAGCTGTTTTTT. This gives the protein CASSPTDPGRWKTNTGELFF.

This chain joins TRBV5-5 and TRBJ2-7, with D unclear. In germline, CDR1 is SGHKS, CDR2 YYEKEE (reference sequence). V lost 7 bases to trimming and J lost 7 bases, with 15 bases between them. The CDR3 runs to 12 residues. CDR3 DNA sequence: TGTGCCAGCCCCATAAAGCTCGGGGAGCAGTACGTC. Protein sequence: CASPIKLGEQYV.

The V gene is TRBV14, the J gene TRBJ1-1; weak D call: TRBD1 (5 bases). Trimming took off 7 bases at V and 0 bases at J, with 12 bases between the two ends. Per germline, CDR1 SGHDN and CDR2 FVKESK. The CDR3 covers 14 residues. DNA of the CDR3: TGTGCCAGCACCCCCCGGGGCATGAACACTGAAGCTTTCTTT. Translating it yields CASTPRGMNTEAFF. Full variable domain (missing parts from reference TRBV14 and TRBJ1-1): EAGVTQFPSHSVIEKGQTVTLRCDPISGHDNLYWYRRVMGKEIKFLLHFVKESKQDESGMPNNRFLAERTGGTYSTLKVQPAELEDSGVYFCASTPRGMNTEAFFGQGTRLTVV.

This sequence joins TRBV2 and TRBJ2-7; 7 positions match TRBD1. J gave up 3 bases and V 7 bases, and 9 bases lay outside the gene matches. CDR3 size: 14 residues. CDR1 is SNHLY and CDR2 is FYNNEI in the germline V gene. In DNA form, the CDR3 reads TGTGCCAGCAAAACCGGGACAGCTAACTACGAGCAGTACTTC. The encoded protein is CASKTGTANYEQYF. Drawing the rest from reference TRBV2 and TRBJ2-7, the complete variable domain is EPEVTQTPSHQVTQMGQEVILRCVPISNHLYFYWYRQILGQKVEFLVSFYNNEISEKSEIFDDQFSVERPDGSNFTLKIRSTKLEDSAMYFCASKTGTANYEQYFGPGTRLTVT.

The chain carries TRBV7-6 and TRBJ1-4, with unresolved D. Per the germline V gene, CDR1 is SGHVS and CDR2 is FNYEAQ. The CDR3 is 16 amino acids. V shed 5 bases and J shed 0 bases, with 13 bases lying between them. The CDR3 DNA reads as TGTGCCAGCAGCCTCCGTGCAATCGCAACTAATGAAAAACTGTTTTTT. Protein: CASSLRAIATNEKLFF.

The chain combines TRBV4-3 with TRBJ2-3, with D perhaps matching TRBD1 (5 bases). This CDR3 region has 16 residues. CDR1 LGHNA and CDR2 YSLEER come from the germline V gene. The V end was cut by 1 base, the J end by 4 bases, with 15 bases between. CDR3 in amino acids: CASSQGDSLPPDTQYF. For the CDR3, the DNA is TGCGCCAGCAGCCAAGGCGACAGTTTACCCCCAGATACGCAGTATTTT.

The J gene is TRBJ2-5, the V gene TRBV6-6; D unresolved. Germline-derived CDR1 and CDR2 are MNHNY and SVGAGI (reference sequence). The CDR3 sequence is 19 residues long. Trimming stripped 5 bases from V and 2 bases from J, with 27 bases between. CDR3 nucleotides: TGTGCCAGCAGTCCCGTTGTAAGTGGATTAGGATGGGGACAAGAGACCCAGTACTTC. It translates to CASSPVVSGLGWGQETQYF.

The chain employs TRBV6-2 or TRBV6-3 and TRBJ1-1; no definite D call. Trimming shortened V by 0 bases and J by 4 bases, and 3 bases separated the two germline ends. This CDR3 contains 12 residues. The germline V gene has CDR1 MNHEY and CDR2 SVGEGT. CDR3 residues: CASSYSPTEAFF. The DNA of the CDR3 is TGTGCCAGCAGTTACTCTCCCACTGAAGCTTTCTTT.

The chain carries TRBV4-2 and TRBJ2-1; possible D gene TRBD1, 5 bases. The germline gives CDR1 LGHNA, CDR2 YNFKEQ. The CDR3 sequence is 14 residues long. V lost 3 bases and J 6 bases, leaving 12 bases between the germline ends. The CDR3 here is CASSHEARGNEQFF. CDR3 sequence (DNA): TGTGCCAGCAGCCATGAAGCTAGGGGCAATGAGCAGTTCTTC.

V and J are TRBV4-1 and TRBJ1-1, with 7 bases fitting TRBD1. This CDR3 has 15 amino acids. The germline gives CDR1 MGHRA, CDR2 YSYEKL. Losses at the gene ends were 4 bases for V and 0 bases for J; bases not matched to a gene: 5. CDR3 nucleotides: TGCGCCAGCAGCCCGTTGACAGGGATGAACACTGAAGCTTTCTTT. Translation: CASSPLTGMNTEAFF.

V and J are TRBV7-9 and TRBJ2-6, with D tentatively TRBD1 (5 bases). This CDR3 region has 17 residues. The germline gives CDR1 SEHNR, CDR2 FQNEAQ (reference sequence). The V and J ends lost 1 base and 0 bases respectively, with 10 bases between them. The CDR3 spells CASSLVGQNSGANVLTF. The CDR3, as DNA: TGTGCCAGCAGCTTAGTGGGGCAGAACTCTGGGGCCAACGTCCTGACTTTC.

The rearrangement joins TRBV30 to TRBJ1-2; the match to TRBD1 covers 9 bases. The CDR3 is 15 amino acids. V lost 3 bases and J lost 8; bases outside the gene matches: 13. The germline gives CDR1 GTSNPN, CDR2 SVGIG (reference sequence). Here the CDR3 DNA reads TGTGCCTGGAGCATTGGGACAGGGACTGCGGTCGGCTACACCTTC. This translates into CAWSIGTGTAVGYTF.

The chain uses TRBV7-2 and TRBJ2-2, with 9 bases lining up with TRBD2. After removal of 1 base from V and 4 bases from J, the junction contained 10 bases not matched to a gene. The germline CDR1 and CDR2 sequences are SGHTA and FQGNSA. This CDR3 has 18 residues. As DNA, the CDR3 is TGTGCCAGCAGCTTAGTACCCCAGCGGGGGGCTCTCACCGGGGAGCTGTTTTTT. This encodes CASSLVPQRGALTGELFF.

The chain links TRBV5-5 to TRBJ1-1, with 9 bases identical to TRBD1. J gave up 5 bases and V 3 bases, and 5 bases lay outside the gene matches. Germline V gene lookup returns CDR1 SGHKS and CDR2 YYEKEE (reference sequence). CDR3 length: 14 residues. In DNA form, the CDR3 reads TGTGCCAGCAGCTGGGGACAGGGACGAACTGAAGCTTTCTTT. Translation: CASSWGQGRTEAFF. Full variable domain (remainder filled in from reference TRBV5-5 and TRBJ1-1): DAGVTQSPTHLIKTRGQQVTLRCSPISGHKSVSWYQQVLGQGPQFIFQYYEKEERGRGNFPDRFSARQFPNYSSELNVNALLLGDSALYLCASSWGQGRTEAFFGQGTRLTVV.

V and J are TRBV7-2 and TRBJ1-2; 8 bases agree with TRBD1. The germline CDR1 and CDR2 sequences are SGHTA and FQGNSA. The CDR3 contains 15 residues. J was trimmed by 4 bases and V by 1 base; bases with no gene match: 5. The CDR3 sequence is CASSLDSGQGYGYTF. CDR3 DNA: TGTGCCAGCAGCTTAGACTCCGGACAGGGCTATGGCTACACCTTC.

This clone was observed a single time. This chain uses TRBV6-5 with TRBJ1-5; D is undetermined. The ends were cut back, 6 bases at V and 5 bases at J, with 14 bases in the middle. Per the germline V gene, CDR1 is MNHEY and CDR2 is SVGAGI. This CDR3 has 14 amino acids. The CDR3 loop reads CASRLAPADQPQHF. The CDR3 DNA is TGTGCCAGCAGACTGGCCCCTGCGGATCAGCCCCAGCATTTT.